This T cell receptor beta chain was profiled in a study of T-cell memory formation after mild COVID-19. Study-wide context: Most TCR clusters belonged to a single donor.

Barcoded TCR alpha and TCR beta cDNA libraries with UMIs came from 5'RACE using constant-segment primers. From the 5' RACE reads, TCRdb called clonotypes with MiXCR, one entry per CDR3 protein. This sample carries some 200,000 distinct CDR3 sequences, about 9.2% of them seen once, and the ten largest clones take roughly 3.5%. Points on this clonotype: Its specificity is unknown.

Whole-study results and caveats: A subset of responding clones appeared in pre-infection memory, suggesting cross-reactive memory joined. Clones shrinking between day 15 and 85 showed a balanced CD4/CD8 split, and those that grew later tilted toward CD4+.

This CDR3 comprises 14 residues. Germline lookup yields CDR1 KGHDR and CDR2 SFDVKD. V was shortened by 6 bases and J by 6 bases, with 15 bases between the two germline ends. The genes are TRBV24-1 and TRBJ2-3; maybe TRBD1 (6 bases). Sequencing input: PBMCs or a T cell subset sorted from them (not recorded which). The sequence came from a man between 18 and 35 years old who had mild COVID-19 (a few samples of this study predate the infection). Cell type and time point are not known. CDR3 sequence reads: CATSPGTTGDTQYF. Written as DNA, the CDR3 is TGTGCCACCAGTCCGGGGACAACTGGTGATACGCAGTATTTT.